A selection of T cell receptor beta chains follows, all from one sample in a study of T cell responses to AZD1222 COVID-19 vaccine. Method: immunoSEQ multiplex PCR; TCRdb's copy keeps in-frame clones and lacks some. This sample has about 84,000 clones, with nearly 90% found just once. The sequencing here drew on peripheral blood, taken on day 0 of AZD1222 vaccination. The receptors originated from an adult in good health. The CDR3 runs from the conserved cysteine through the conserved F or W. D genes are given only for firm matches. Expanded clones are given a class, and other clones once, few, many or no size at all.

TRBV6-5,NA,NA,TRBJ1-5,TGTGCCAGCAGTTACTCGGGCCAGCCCAATCAGCCCCAGCATTTT,CASSYSGQPNQPQHF
TRBV10-2,NA,NA,TRBJ1-2,TGCGCCAGCAGGGGGTTGGACAGAGCCTTTGGCTACACCTTC,CASRGLDRAFGYTF
TRBV5-4,TRBD1,NA,TRBJ1-3,TGTGCCAGCAGCTTGACCCAGGGGGCTGGAAACACCATATATTTT,CASSLTQGAGNTIYF
TRBV6-5,NA,NA,TRBJ1-5,TGTGCCAGCAGACCTGGGGCCGGGGGGTTGCAACCCCAGCATTTT,CASRPGAGGLQPQHF
TRBV10-3,NA,NA,TRBJ1-2,TGTGCCATCAGTGAGTCGGGATCACATGAGGGCTACACCTTC,CAISESGSHEGYTF
TRBV9,NA,NA,TRBJ2-2,TGTGCCAGCAGCGCGCAGGGGATCAGGGAGCTGTTTTTT,CASSAQGIRELFF
TRBV9,NA,NA,TRBJ2-3,TGTGCCAGCAGCGTAGCTACGGGACTCATAACAGATACGCAGTATTTT,CASSVATGLITDTQYF
TRBV2,TRBD2,NA,TRBJ2-1,TGTGCCAGCAGCGTACTCCGGACTAGCGGAGCTAACAATGAGCAGTTCTTC,CASSVLRTSGANNEQFF
TRBV2,TRBD1,NA,TRBJ1-5,TGTGCCAGCAGTCCCCAGGGGGACATAAATCAGCCCCAGCATTTT,CASSPQGDINQPQHF
TRBV9,NA,NA,TRBJ1-6,TGTGCCAGCAGCGTAGTTCCACAGGGAAATTCACCCCTCCACTTT,CASSVVPQGNSPLHF
TRBV25-1,TRBD1,NA,TRBJ2-1,TGTGCCAGCAGACAGGGGGCTTTGATGAATGAGCAGTTCTTC,CASRQGALMNEQFF
TRBV5-1,TRBD2,NA,TRBJ2-3,TGCGCCAGCAGCCCGGAACCTGCTACTAGCGGGAGCACAGATACGCAGTATTTT,CASSPEPATSGSTDTQYF
TRBV12-3/TRBV12-4,NA,NA,TRBJ1-1,TGTGCCAGCAGTTCGTTCACAGGGAATGAAGCTTTCTTT,CASSSFTGNEAFF
TRBV7-9,TRBD1,NA,TRBJ1-1,TGTGCCAGCAACCCTGCGAGGGGGCTAACTGAAGCTTTCTTT,CASNPARGLTEAFF
TRBV27,NA,NA,TRBJ2-7,TGTGCCAGCAGTTTATCGGAGGGGGCGGACGAGCAGTACTTC,CASSLSEGADEQYF
TRBV15,TRBD2,once,TRBJ2-5,TGTGCCACCAGCAGAGCGGGGGGGGCGGGGGAGACCCAGTACTTC,CATSRAGGAGETQYF
TRBV13,TRBD1,NA,TRBJ1-2,TGTGCCAGCAGCTTAAGACCGGGACAGGGGAACTATGGCTACACCTTC,CASSLRPGQGNYGYTF
TRBV19,NA,NA,TRBJ1-2,TGTGCCAGTACTCCCTCCGGGGGGCAATCCTATGGCTACACCTTC,CASTPSGGQSYGYTF
TRBV7-9,NA,NA,TRBJ1-1,TGTGCCAGCAGCTTAGTCGCAGGTCAGAACACTGAAGCTTTCTTT,CASSLVAGQNTEAFF
TRBV18,NA,few,TRBJ1-5,TGTGCCAGCTCTACCATACCGTCCCGCCTGGGCAGCAATCAGCCCCAGCATTTT,CASSTIPSRLGSNQPQHF
TRBV7-6,NA,few,TRBJ1-1,TGTGCCAGCAGCCCCGCGGGGGGTGTAACTGAAGCTTTCTTT,CASSPAGGVTEAFF
TRBV19,TRBD2,NA,TRBJ2-7,TGTGCCAGTAGTTTATGGACTAGCGGTTCCTACGAGCAGTACTTC,CASSLWTSGSYEQYF
TRBV18,NA,NA,TRBJ2-3,TGTGCCAGCTCACCCGACAGCAACACAGATACGCAGTATTTT,CASSPDSNTDTQYF
TRBV5-8,TRBD2,NA,TRBJ2-1,TGTGCCAGCAGCTTGGTTCGGGGGAGGGCCTTAAATGAGCAGTTCTTC,CASSLVRGRALNEQFF
TRBV30,TRBD1,NA,TRBJ1-2,TGTGCCTGGAGGATTACAGGGGTTCTGCATGGCTACACCTTC,CAWRITGVLHGYTF
TRBV7-3,NA,NA,TRBJ2-1,TGTGCCAGCTCCGTTGGGGCGGCCGACTACAATGAGCAGTTCTTC,CASSVGAADYNEQFF
TRBV9,NA,NA,TRBJ2-7,TGTGCCAGCAGCGTAGAAACCCTGCCAGACGAGCAGTACTTC,CASSVETLPDEQYF
TRBV5-8,TRBD2,once,TRBJ2-7,TGTGCCAGCAGCTTGGGGCCCCCTAGCGGGGCCGCCGACGAGCAGTACTTC,CASSLGPPSGAADEQYF
TRBV6-5,TRBD1,once,TRBJ1-5,TGTGCCAGCAGCCCCGGGACAGGTGGGAGCAGGCCCCAGCATTTT,CASSPGTGGSRPQHF
TRBV11-2,TRBD2,NA,TRBJ2-1,TGTGCCAGCAGCTCTAGCGGGAGGGCTTACAATGAGCAGTTCTTC,CASSSSGRAYNEQFF
TRBV27,TRBD1,NA,TRBJ2-3,TGTGCCAGCAGTCCTGGACAGGCCGGGATGAGTACAGATACGCAGTATTTT,CASSPGQAGMSTDTQYF
TRBV3-1/TRBV3-2,TRBD1,NA,TRBJ2-7,TGTGCCAGCAGCCAGGCAGGGGGCATCTACGAGCAGTACTTC,CASSQAGGIYEQYF
TRBV7-2,NA,NA,TRBJ2-1,TGTGCCAGCAGCATATCGGAGGTGGGGATATACAATGAGCAGTTCTTC,CASSISEVGIYNEQFF
TRBV5-1,NA,NA,TRBJ1-5,TGCGCCAGCAGCGCGTATCCTGACAATCAGCCCCAGCATTTT,CASSAYPDNQPQHF
TRBV27,TRBD2,once,TRBJ2-1,TGTGCCAGCAGTCAATCCGGGACTAGCGGGAGCGATGAGCAGTTCTTC,CASSQSGTSGSDEQFF
TRBV30,NA,once,TRBJ1-5,TGTGCCTGGGGTGACAACAATCAGCCCCAGCATTTT,CAWGDNNQPQHF
TRBV6-5,NA,NA,TRBJ1-5,TGTGCCAGCAGTTACTCGAGCGGGGGCGATCAGCCCCAGCATTTT,CASSYSSGGDQPQHF
TRBV18,NA,NA,TRBJ1-2,TGTGCCAGCTCACCATTGGAGGGGGACAACCGCGGCTACACCTTC,CASSPLEGDNRGYTF
TRBV28,TRBD1,NA,TRBJ2-3,TGTGCCAGCAGTTCGACAGGGGATACGCAGTATTTT,CASSSTGDTQYF
TRBV19,NA,NA,TRBJ1-1,TGTGCCAGTAGTCGACAGGCCTTGAACACTGAAGCTTTCTTT,CASSRQALNTEAFF
TRBV9,TRBD1,few,TRBJ1-6,TGTGCCAGCAGCGCCGAGACAGGGGATCGCGGATCACCCCTCCACTTT,CASSAETGDRGSPLHF
TRBV10-3,TRBD2,NA,TRBJ2-1,TGTGCCATCAGTGAGTCAGTCCCGCTAGCGGGATGGAGAAATGAGCAGTTCTTC,CAISESVPLAGWRNEQFF
TRBV5-1,NA,NA,TRBJ2-1,TGCGCCAGCAGCTTTGGTACAGCTTTCTACAATGAGCAGTTCTTC,CASSFGTAFYNEQFF
TRBV5-1,TRBD2,NA,TRBJ2-1,TGCGCCAGCAGCCGCGGGGGGAGCTCCTACAATGAGCAGTTCTTC,CASSRGGSSYNEQFF
TRBV7-9,NA,NA,TRBJ1-1,TGTGCCAGCAGCTTAGACAGGGTTTTTAACACTGAAGCTTTCTTT,CASSLDRVFNTEAFF
TRBV19,TRBD2,NA,TRBJ2-3,TGTGCCAGTAGTATACTAGGTGCGGGAGGGAGCACAGATACGCAGTATTTT,CASSILGAGGSTDTQYF
TRBV5-1,TRBD2,NA,TRBJ2-1,TGCGCCAGCAGCTTGGGTAGCGGGGGCTACAATGAGCAGTTCTTC,CASSLGSGGYNEQFF
TRBV5-4,TRBD1,NA,TRBJ2-7,TGTGCCAGCAGCACAGGGGTGCGGTACGAGCAGTACTTC,CASSTGVRYEQYF
TRBV7-8,NA,few,TRBJ1-1,TGTGCCAGCAGCGGCGGACCCCATACTGAAGCTTTCTTT,CASSGGPHTEAFF
TRBV11-3,NA,NA,TRBJ1-6,TGTGCCAGCAGCTTAGCATCAGGGTCACCCCTCCACTTT,CASSLASGSPLHF
TRBV3-1/TRBV3-2,NA,NA,TRBJ2-5,TGTGCCAGCAGCCGCGAGGTAGGGGGAGAGACCCAGTACTTC,CASSREVGGETQYF
TRBV7-2,NA,NA,TRBJ2-1,TGTGCCAGCAGCTTAAGATGGGACAACTCGAATGAGCAGTTCTTC,CASSLRWDNSNEQFF
TRBV9,NA,NA,TRBJ1-2,TGTGCCAGCAGCGTAGACCCAGGACAGCCTTATGGCTACACCTTC,CASSVDPGQPYGYTF
TRBV7-2,NA,NA,TRBJ1-5,TGTGCCAGCAGCCCCCAATCGAATAGCAATCAGCCCCAGCATTTT,CASSPQSNSNQPQHF
TRBV27,NA,NA,TRBJ2-1,TGTGCCAGCAGTTTCTGGGGGTCCATGGGGAATGAGCAGTTCTTC,CASSFWGSMGNEQFF
TRBV7-9,NA,NA,TRBJ1-3,TGTGCCAGCAGCTTAGAGGAGGTGGATGGAAACACCATATATTTT,CASSLEEVDGNTIYF
TRBV6-4,NA,NA,TRBJ2-3,TGTGCCAGCAGTGACTCAGGGACAAACACAGATACGCAGTATTTT,CASSDSGTNTDTQYF
TRBV5-5,NA,NA,TRBJ1-2,TGTGCCAGCAGCTTGGAAGGGGGGGCCTATGGCTACACCTTC,CASSLEGGAYGYTF
TRBV10-1,NA,NA,TRBJ1-5,TGCGCCAGCAGTGATAGCAATCAGCCCCAGCATTTT,CASSDSNQPQHF